The sequence of this TCR beta chain was determined in a study of Ad26.COV2.S vaccination and SARS-CoV-2 variants. Study as a whole: Within the COV1001 Ad26.COV2.S trial arm, the donor was enrolled. Intramuscular Ad26.COV2.S at 5x10^10 or 1x10^11 viral particles. Study conclusions and caveats: After vaccination, reports described spike-specific CD8+ and CD4+ T cell responses as showing substantial breadth. Vaccine recipients had higher spike-specific TCR breadth than placebo recipients.

This clone was observed a single time. Its antigen remains unknown. CDR3 length: 13 residues. Trimming took 7 bases from V and 2 from J; bases not matched to a gene: 3. Treatment: about 20 received Ad26.COV2.S at low or high dose, single or two shots; roughly five received placebo; per-sample allocation not given. Sampling took place 63 days after the first vaccine or placebo injection. Using immunoSEQ multiplex PCR, the repertoire was profiled, and TCRdb retains in-frame clones only, with some absent. The sample consists of 450,000 to 550,000 clones, 80% to 90% of them appearing once. The chain recombines TRBV12-3 or TRBV12-4 with TRBJ2-3; 7 bases are a match to TRBD2. The TCR was taken from a person between 18 and 65 years old who received the Ad26.COV2.S COVID-19 vaccine or a placebo. Sequences were derived from peripheral blood, sampled in a trial of Ad26.COV2.S vaccine versus placebo. The CDR3 sequence is CASIGDYTDTQYF. The CDR3, as DNA: TGTGCCAGCATAGGGGACTACACAGATACGCAGTATTTT.